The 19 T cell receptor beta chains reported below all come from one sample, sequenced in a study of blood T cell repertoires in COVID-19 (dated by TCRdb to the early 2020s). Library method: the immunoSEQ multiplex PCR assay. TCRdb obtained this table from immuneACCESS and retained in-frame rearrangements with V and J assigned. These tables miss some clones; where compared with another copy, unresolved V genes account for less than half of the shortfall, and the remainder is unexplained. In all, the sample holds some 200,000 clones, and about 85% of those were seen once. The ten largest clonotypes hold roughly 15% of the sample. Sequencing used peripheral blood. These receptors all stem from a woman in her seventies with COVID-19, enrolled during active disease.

The CDR3 DNA sequence: TGCGCCAGCACCGGGGGGGAGACCCAGTACTTC. Translation gives CASTGGETQYF. The genes are TRBV23-1 and TRBJ2-5; 7 bases align to TRBD2. TRBV23-1 is reported as an ORF; its role is uncertain. The CDR3 is 11 residues long. V lost 7 bases and J lost 5; bases outside the gene matches: 1.

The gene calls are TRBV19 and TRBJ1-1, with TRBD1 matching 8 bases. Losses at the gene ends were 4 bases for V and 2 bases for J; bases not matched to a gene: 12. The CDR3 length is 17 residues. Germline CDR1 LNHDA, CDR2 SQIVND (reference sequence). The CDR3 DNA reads TGTGCCAGTAGTACGCCCGACAGGGGAGATTTAAACACTGAAGCTTTCTTT. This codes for CASSTPDRGDLNTEAFF.

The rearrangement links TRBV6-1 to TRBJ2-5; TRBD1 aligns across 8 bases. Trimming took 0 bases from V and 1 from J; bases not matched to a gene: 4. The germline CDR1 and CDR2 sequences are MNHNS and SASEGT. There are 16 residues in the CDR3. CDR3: CASSEAGTGGQETQYF. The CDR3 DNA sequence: TGTGCCAGCAGTGAAGCGGGAACAGGGGGCCAAGAGACCCAGTACTTC.

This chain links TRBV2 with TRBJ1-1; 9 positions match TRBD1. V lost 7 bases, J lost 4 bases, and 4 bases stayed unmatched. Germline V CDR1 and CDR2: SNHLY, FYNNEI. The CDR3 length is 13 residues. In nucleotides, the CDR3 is TGTGCCAGCAAGGGGACAGGGACCACTGAAGCTTTCTTT. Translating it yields CASKGTGTTEAFF. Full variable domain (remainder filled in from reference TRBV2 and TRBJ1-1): EPEVTQTPSHQVTQMGQEVILRCVPISNHLYFYWYRQILGQKVEFLVSFYNNEISEKSEIFDDQFSVERPDGSNFTLKIRSTKLEDSAMYFCASKGTGTTEAFFGQGTRLTVV.

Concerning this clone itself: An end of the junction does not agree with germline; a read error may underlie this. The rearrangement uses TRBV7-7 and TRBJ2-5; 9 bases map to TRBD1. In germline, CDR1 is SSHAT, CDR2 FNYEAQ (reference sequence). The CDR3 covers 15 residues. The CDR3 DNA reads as TGTGCTAGCAGCTTAGGTACAGGGGGCCGGGAGACCCAGTACTTC. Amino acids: CASSLGTGGRETQYF.

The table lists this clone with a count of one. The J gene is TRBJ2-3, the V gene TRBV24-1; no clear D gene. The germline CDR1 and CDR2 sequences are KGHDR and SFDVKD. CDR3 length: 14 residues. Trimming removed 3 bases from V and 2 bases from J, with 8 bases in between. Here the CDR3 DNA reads TGTGCCACCAGTGATGGCAGGCTCACAGATACGCAGTATTTT. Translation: CATSDGRLTDTQYF.

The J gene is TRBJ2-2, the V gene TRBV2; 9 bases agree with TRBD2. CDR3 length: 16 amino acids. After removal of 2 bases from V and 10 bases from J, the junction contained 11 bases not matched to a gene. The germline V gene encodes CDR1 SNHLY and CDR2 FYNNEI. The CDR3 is CASSERRGGHFEELFF. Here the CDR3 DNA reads TGTGCCAGCAGTGAACGGCGGGGGGGCCACTTCGAGGAGCTGTTTTTT.

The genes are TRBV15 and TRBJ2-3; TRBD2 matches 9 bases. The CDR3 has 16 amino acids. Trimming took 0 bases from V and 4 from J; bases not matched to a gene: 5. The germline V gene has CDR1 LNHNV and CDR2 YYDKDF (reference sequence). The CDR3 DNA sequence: TGTGCCACCAGCAGAGATATTGGCGGGGGGGCAGATACGCAGTATTTT. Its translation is CATSRDIGGGADTQYF.

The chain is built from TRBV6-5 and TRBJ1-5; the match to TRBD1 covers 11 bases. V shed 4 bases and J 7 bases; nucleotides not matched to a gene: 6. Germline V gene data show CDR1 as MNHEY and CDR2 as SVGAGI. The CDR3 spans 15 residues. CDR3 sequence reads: CASSSNWDRGQPQHF. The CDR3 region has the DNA TGTGCCAGCAGTTCAAATTGGGACAGGGGGCAGCCCCAGCATTTT.

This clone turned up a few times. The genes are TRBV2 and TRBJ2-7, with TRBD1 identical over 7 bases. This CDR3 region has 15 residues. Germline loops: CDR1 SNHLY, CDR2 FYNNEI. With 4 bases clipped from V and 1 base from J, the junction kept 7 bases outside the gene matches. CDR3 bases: TGTGCCAGCAGTGGCCCCCGACAGGGATCCTACGAGCAGTACTTC. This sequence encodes CASSGPRQGSYEQYF.

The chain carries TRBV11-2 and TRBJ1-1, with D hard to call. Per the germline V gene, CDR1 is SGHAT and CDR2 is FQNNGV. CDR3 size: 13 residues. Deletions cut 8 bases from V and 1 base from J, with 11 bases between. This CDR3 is CASQLYGNTEAFF. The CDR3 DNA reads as TGTGCCAGCCAATTATACGGGAACACTGAAGCTTTCTTT.

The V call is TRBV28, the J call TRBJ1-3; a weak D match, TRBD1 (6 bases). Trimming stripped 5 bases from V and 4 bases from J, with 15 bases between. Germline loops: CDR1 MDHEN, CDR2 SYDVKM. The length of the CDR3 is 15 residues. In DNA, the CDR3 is TGTGCCAGCAGTCCGCAACAGGGCCCCGGAAACACCATATATTTT. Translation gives CASSPQQGPGNTIYF.

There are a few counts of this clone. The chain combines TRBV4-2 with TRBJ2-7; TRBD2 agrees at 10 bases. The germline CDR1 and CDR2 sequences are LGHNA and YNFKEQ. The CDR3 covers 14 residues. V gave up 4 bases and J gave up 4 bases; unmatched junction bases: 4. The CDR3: CASSRSSGSYEQYF. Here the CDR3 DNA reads TGTGCCAGCAGCCGGTCTAGCGGGAGTTACGAGCAGTACTTC.

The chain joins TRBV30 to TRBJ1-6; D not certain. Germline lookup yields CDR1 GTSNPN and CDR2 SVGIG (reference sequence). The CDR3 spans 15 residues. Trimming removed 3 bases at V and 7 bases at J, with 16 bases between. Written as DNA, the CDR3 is TGTGCCTGGAGCGGAGTTGGCCTGATAAATTCACCCCTCCACTTT. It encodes CAWSGVGLINSPLHF.

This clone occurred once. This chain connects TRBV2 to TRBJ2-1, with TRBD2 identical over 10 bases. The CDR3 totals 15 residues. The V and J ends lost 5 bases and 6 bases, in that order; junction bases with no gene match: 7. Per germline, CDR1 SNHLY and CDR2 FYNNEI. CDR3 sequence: CASSQFSSGSNEQFF. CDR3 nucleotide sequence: TGTGCCAGCAGTCAGTTTTCTAGCGGGAGCAATGAGCAGTTCTTC.

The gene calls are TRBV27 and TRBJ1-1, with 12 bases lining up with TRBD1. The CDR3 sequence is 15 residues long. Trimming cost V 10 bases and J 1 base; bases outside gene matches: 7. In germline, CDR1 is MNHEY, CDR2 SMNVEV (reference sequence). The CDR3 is CATRRDRGPNTEAFF. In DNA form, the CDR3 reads TGTGCCACCCGCCGGGACAGGGGGCCGAACACTGAAGCTTTCTTT.

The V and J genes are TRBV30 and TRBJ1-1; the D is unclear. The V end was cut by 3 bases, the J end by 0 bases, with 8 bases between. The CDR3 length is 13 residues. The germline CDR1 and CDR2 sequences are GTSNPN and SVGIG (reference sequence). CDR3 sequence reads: CAWRAKLNTEAFF. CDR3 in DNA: TGTGCCTGGAGGGCAAAATTGAACACTGAAGCTTTCTTT. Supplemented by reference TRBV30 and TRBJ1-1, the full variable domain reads SQTIHQWPATLVQPVGSPLSLECTVEGTSNPNLYWYRQAAGRGLQLLFYSVGIGQISSEVPQNLSASRPQDRQFILSSKKLLLSDSGFYLCAWRAKLNTEAFFGQGTRLTVV.

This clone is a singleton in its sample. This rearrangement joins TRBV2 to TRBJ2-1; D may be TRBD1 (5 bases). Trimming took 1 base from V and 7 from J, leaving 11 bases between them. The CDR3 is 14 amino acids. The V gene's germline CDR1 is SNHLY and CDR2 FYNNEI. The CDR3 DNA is TGTGCCAGCAGTGAAGGGGCAGGGAAGAATGAGCAGTTCTTC. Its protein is CASSEGAGKNEQFF. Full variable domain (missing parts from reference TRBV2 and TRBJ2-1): EPEVTQTPSHQVTQMGQEVILRCVPISNHLYFYWYRQILGQKVEFLVSFYNNEISEKSEIFDDQFSVERPDGSNFTLKIRSTKLEDSAMYFCASSEGAGKNEQFFGPGTRLTVL.

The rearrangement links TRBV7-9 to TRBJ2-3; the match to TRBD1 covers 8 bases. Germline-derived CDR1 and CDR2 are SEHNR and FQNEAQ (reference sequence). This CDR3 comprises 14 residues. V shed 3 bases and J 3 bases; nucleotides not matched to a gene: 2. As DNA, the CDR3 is TGTGCCAGCAGCTTGGACAGGGTTACAGATACGCAGTATTTT. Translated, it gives CASSLDRVTDTQYF. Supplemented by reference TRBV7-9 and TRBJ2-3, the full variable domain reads DTGVSQNPRHKITKRGQNVTFRCDPISEHNRLYWYRQTLGQGPEFLTYFQNEAQLEKSRLLSDRFSAERPKGSFSTLEIQRTEQGDSAMYLCASSLDRVTDTQYFGPGTRLTVL.